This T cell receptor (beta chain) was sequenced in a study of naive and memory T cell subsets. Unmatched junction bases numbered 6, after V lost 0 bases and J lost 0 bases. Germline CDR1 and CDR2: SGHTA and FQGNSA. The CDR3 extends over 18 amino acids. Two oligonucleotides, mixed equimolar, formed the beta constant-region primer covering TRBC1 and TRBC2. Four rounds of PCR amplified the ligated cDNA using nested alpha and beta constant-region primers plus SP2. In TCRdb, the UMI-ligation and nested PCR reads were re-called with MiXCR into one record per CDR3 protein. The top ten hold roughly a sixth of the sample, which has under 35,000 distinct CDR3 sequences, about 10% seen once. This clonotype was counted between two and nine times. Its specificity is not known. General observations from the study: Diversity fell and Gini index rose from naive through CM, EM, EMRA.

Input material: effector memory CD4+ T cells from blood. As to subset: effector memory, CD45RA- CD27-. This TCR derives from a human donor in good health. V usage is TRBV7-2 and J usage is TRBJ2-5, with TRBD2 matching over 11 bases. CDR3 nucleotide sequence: TGTGCCAGCAGCTTAGCGCTAGCGGGGGGCCTGTACCAAGAGACCCAGTACTTC. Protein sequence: CASSLALAGGLYQETQYF.